Sequencing of this T cell receptor (beta chain) was carried out in a study of post-analysis software for immune sequencing data. The study, taken as a whole, reports: TRBV segments more frequent in patients than in controls numbered roughly 5 and included TRBV5-6, TRBV5-1 and TRBV20-1. Compared with controls, patients showed significantly lower normalized Chao1 diversity.

The CDR3 loop spans 14 amino acids. CDR1 is KGHDR and CDR2 is SFDVKD in the germline V gene. V was pared by 4 bases and J by 11 bases, with 10 bases of the junction left unmatched. Each TCR beta cDNA library carried unique molecular identifiers. TCRdb called the PCR reads again in MiXCR, with one record for every CDR3 protein. There are approximately 360,000 distinct CDR3 sequences in the sample; around a third occur only once, and roughly 13% lies in the top ten. About this clonotype itself: As yet, its antigen is unknown.

Sample: blood. The gene calls are TRBV24-1 and TRBJ2-5, with 9 bases matching TRBD1. The source is a girl between 5 and 17 years old with multiple sclerosis. The DNA for the CDR3 is TGTGCCACCAGTGAGGGACAGGGAAGGTACGGGCAGTACTTC. It codes for CATSEGQGRYGQYF.